The entry below gives a single T cell receptor (beta chain) sequence along with its context. The researchers put approximately 200,000 CFSE-labeled responder cells into plates with approximately 200,000 irradiated, violet-dye-labeled stimulator cells. Some clones are missing from TCRdb's copy, which holds only in-frame ones; the method was immunoSEQ multiplex PCR. Counted here are 10,000 or so clones, about 32% occurring once; the ten biggest clones make up approximately 3.5%. The sample originates from a study of graft-versus-host responses after intestinal transplantation. Overall study context: Anti-thymocyte globulin induction, then tacrolimus and steroids for about three years, went to all recipients.

Study-level findings and limits: GvH clones turned up in recipient marrow; some had shown up first in ileum or blood. GvH clone levels peaked in circulation, and this peak was associated with early post-transplant HvG declines.

The material sequenced was alloreactive CD4+ T cells from a mixed lymphocyte reaction culture, taken before intestinal transplant. The subset here: CFSE-low proliferating T cells sorted from roughly six-day pre-transplant mixed lymphocyte reaction (GvH or HvG direction). The receptor comes from a human patient who received an intestinal transplant.

The CDR3, as DNA: TGTGCCAGCAGTTTCGGCGTCGGTGTGGACCAGTACTTC. Translated: CASSFGVGVDQYF. The chain carries TRBV27 and TRBJ2-5; D gene ambiguous. This CDR3 has 13 amino acids. Trimming cost V 3 bases and J 10 bases, with 15 bases left between them. Germline CDR1 and CDR2: MNHEY and SMNVEV (reference sequence).